This TCR beta chain derives from a study of blood T cell repertoires in COVID-19. Authors' analysis steps: Estimates of nucleated cell counts were drawn from the amplification of reference gene primers. The method was immunoSEQ multiplex PCR; TCRdb's version includes in-frame clones alone and lacks a portion of them. The V and J calls and clone size come from that table; D and trimming were worked out from the DNA. The sample has roughly 340,000 clones, roughly 90% seen once. J lost 1 base, V lost 4 bases, and 2 bases had no gene match. The CDR3 is 15 amino acids. The germline V gene has CDR1 SGHDN and CDR2 FVKESK. Seattle-derived patients entered the study during active infection and were followed longitudinally.

Material: peripheral blood. The chain carries TRBV14 and TRBJ2-3; TRBD2 aligns across 10 bases. The clonotype comes from a woman aged 25 to 39 with COVID-19, enrolled during active disease. The CDR3 region is CASSRGLAGTDTQYF. The CDR3 DNA reads as TGTGCCAGCAGCCGCGGACTAGCGGGCACAGATACGCAGTATTTT.